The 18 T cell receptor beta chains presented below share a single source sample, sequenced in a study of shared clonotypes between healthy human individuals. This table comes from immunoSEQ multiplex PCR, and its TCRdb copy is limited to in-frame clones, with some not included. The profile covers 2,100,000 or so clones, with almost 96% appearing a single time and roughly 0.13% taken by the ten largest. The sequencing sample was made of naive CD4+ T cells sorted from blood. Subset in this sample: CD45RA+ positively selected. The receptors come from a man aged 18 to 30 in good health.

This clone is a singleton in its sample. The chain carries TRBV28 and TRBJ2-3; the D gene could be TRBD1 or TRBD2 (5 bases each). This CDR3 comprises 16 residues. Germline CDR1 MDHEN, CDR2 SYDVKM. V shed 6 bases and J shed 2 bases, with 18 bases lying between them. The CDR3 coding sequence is TGTGCCAGCAGACGAGGGGTGGGGATGAACACAGATACGCAGTATTTT. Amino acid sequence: CASRRGVGMNTDTQYF.

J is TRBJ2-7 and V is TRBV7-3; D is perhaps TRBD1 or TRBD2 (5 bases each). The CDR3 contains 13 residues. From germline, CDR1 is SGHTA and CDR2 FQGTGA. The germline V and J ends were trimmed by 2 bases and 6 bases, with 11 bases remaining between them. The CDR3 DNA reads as TGTGCCAGCAGCTTAGGCACGGGGCTCGAGCAGTACTTC. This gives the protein CASSLGTGLEQYF.

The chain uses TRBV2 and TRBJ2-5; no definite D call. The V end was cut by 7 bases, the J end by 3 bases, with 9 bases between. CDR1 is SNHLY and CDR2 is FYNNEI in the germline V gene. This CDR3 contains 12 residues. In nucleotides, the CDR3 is TGTGCCAGCACGGTATCGGAAGAGACCCAGTACTTC. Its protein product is CASTVSEETQYF. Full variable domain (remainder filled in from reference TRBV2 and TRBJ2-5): EPEVTQTPSHQVTQMGQEVILRCVPISNHLYFYWYRQILGQKVEFLVSFYNNEISEKSEIFDDQFSVERPDGSNFTLKIRSTKLEDSAMYFCASTVSEETQYFGPGTRLLVL.

In DNA, the CDR3 is TGTGCCTGGAGTGCCAGGACAGGAGCCTACGAGCAGTACTTC. Its protein product is CAWSARTGAYEQYF. The V call is TRBV30, the J call TRBJ2-7, with 7 bases aligning to TRBD1. Germline V gives CDR1 GTSNPN, CDR2 SVGIG (reference sequence). Unmatched junction bases numbered 5, after V lost 1 base and J lost 2 bases. The CDR3 runs to 14 residues.

The CDR3 DNA is TGCGCCAGCAGCTTGGAGTCTGCAAACACCGGGGAGCTGTTTTTT. Translation: CASSLESANTGELFF. V usage is TRBV5-1 and J usage is TRBJ2-2; no clear D. Per the germline V gene, CDR1 is SGHRS and CDR2 is YFSETQ. CDR3 length equals 15 residues. Trimming left V 0 bases short and J 2 bases short, with 8 bases between. Supplemented by reference TRBV5-1 and TRBJ2-2, the full variable domain reads KAGVTQTPRYLIKTRGQQVTLSCSPISGHRSVSWYQQTPGQGLQFLFEYFSETQRNKGNFPGRFSGRQFSNSRSEMNVSTLELGDSALYLCASSLESANTGELFFGEGSRLTVL.

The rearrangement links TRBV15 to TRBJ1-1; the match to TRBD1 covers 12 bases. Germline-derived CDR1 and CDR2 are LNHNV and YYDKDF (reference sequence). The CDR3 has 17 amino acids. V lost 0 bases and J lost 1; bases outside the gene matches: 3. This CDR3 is CATSREQGQGANTEAFF. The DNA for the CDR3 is TGTGCCACCAGCAGAGAACAGGGACAGGGGGCGAACACTGAAGCTTTCTTT.

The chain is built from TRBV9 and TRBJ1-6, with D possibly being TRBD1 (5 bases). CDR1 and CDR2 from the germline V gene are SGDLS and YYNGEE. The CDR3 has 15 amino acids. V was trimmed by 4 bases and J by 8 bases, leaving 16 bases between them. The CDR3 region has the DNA TGTGCCAGCAGCTTAATGGGACCGTTGTATTCACCCCTCCACTTT. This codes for CASSLMGPLYSPLHF.

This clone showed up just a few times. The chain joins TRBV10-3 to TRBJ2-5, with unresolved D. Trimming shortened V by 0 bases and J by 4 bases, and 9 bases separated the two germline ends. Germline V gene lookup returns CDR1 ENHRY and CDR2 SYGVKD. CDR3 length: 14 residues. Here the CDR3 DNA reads TGTGCCATCAGTGAGTCTGTAGCTCCAGAGACCCAGTACTTC. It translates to CAISESVAPETQYF.

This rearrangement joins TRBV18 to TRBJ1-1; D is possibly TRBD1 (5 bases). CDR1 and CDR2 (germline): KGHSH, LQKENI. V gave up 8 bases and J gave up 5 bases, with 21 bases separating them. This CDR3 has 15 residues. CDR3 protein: CASTTVPGVGTEAFF. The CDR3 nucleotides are TGTGCCAGCACGACTGTGCCGGGGGTAGGGACTGAAGCTTTCTTT.

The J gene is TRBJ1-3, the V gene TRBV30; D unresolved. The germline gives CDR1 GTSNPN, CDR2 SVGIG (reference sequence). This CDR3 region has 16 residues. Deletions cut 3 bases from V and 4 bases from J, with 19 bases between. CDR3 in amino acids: CAWSPYGKLGGNTIYF. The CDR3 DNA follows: TGTGCCTGGAGCCCTTACGGTAAACTGGGAGGAAACACCATATATTTT.

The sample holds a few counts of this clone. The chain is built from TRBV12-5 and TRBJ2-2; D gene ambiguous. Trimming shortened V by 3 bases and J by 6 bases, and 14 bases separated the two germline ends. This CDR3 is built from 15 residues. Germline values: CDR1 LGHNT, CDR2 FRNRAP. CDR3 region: CASGFFPVRPGELFF. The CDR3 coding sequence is TGTGCTAGTGGTTTCTTCCCAGTGAGACCCGGGGAGCTGTTTTTT.

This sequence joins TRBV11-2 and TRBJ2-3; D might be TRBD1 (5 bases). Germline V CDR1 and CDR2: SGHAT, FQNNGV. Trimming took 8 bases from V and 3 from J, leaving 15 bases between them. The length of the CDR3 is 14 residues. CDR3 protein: CASSLQGWTDTQYF. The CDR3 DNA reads TGTGCCAGCTCGCTCCAGGGTTGGACAGATACGCAGTATTTT.

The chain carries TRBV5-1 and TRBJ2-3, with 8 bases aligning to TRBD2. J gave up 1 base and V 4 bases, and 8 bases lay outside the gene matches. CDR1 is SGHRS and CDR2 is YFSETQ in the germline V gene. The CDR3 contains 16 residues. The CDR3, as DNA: TGCGCCAGCAGCATCTCCGGGGGGGCCGGCACAGATACGCAGTATTTT. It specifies CASSISGGAGTDTQYF.

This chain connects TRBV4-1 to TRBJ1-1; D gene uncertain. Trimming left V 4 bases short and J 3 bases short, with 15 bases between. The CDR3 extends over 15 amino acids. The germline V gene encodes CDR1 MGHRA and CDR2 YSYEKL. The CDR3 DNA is TGCGCCAGCAGCCGCGAACAGAGTCCCTACACTGAAGCTTTCTTT. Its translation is CASSREQSPYTEAFF.

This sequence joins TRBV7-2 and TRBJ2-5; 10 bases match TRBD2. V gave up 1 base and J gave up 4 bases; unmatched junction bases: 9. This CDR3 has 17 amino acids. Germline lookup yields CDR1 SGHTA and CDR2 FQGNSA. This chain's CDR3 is CASSLVTGLAVGETQYF. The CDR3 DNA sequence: TGTGCCAGCAGCTTAGTGACCGGACTAGCGGTTGGAGAGACCCAGTACTTC.

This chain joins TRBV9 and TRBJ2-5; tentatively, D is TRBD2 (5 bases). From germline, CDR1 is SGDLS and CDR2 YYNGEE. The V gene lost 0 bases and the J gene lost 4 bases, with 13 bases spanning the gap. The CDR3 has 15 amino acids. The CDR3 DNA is TGTGCCAGCAGCGTAGGGGCTAGCTGGCCAGAGACCCAGTACTTC. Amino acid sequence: CASSVGASWPETQYF.

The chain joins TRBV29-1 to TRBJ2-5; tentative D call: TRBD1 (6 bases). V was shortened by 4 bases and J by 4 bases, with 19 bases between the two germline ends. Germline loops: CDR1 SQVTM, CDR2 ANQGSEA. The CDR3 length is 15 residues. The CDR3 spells CSVGWPGAVGETQYF. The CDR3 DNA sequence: TGCAGCGTTGGCTGGCCAGGGGCAGTCGGAGAGACCCAGTACTTC.

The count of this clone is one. Written as DNA, the CDR3 is TGTGCCAGCAGCAGCGGGATCGGGGAGCTGTTTTTT. Translated, it gives CASSSGIGELFF. The genes are TRBV7-6 and TRBJ1-3; TRBD2 agrees at 7 bases. TRBJ2-2 matches the DNA end more closely, so the J call is doubtful. The CDR3 is made up of 12 amino acids. Germline V lookup: CDR1 SGHVS, CDR2 FNYEAQ.